A single sample is the source of the 14 T cell receptor beta chains below, sequenced in a study of cytomegalovirus exposure and HLA in healthy donors. The PCR employed 60 Vbeta primers together with 13 Jbeta primers. Clones were sequenced by immunoSEQ multiplex PCR, and TCRdb holds only the in-frame ones, with some missing. The profile shows some 140,000 clones, around 73% of them singletons. The sequenced sample consisted of PBMCs. The receptor set was obtained from a woman between 40 and 50 years old in good health and CMV-seronegative.

The V and J genes are TRBV9 and TRBJ1-5; 7 bases match TRBD1. The CDR3 extends over 20 amino acids. Trimming removed 0 bases from V and 2 bases from J; junction bases left unmatched: 17. In germline, CDR1 is SGDLS, CDR2 YYNGEE. Here the CDR3 reads CASSVGYTGTVAEGNQPQHF. The CDR3 nucleotides are TGTGCCAGCAGCGTAGGGTATACCGGGACAGTAGCGGAGGGCAATCAGCCCCAGCATTTT.

The V call is TRBV9, the J call TRBJ1-4; 8 bases fit TRBD1. V lost 4 bases to trimming and J lost 6 bases; unmatched junction nucleotides: 20. This CDR3 has 19 amino acids. CDR1 SGDLS and CDR2 YYNGEE come from the germline V gene. The CDR3, as DNA: TGTGCCAGCAGCCCTAGCGGACAGGGCGAGGTTGGCGGGGATGAAAAACTGTTTTTT. Translation gives CASSPSGQGEVGGDEKLFF.

V is TRBV6-1 and J is TRBJ2-3; possible D gene TRBD1, 6 bases. Germline V gene data show CDR1 as MNHNS and CDR2 as SASEGT. V lost 6 bases to trimming and J lost 2 bases, with 15 bases between them. The CDR3 totals 15 residues. This CDR3 reads CASRTPGQFTDTQYF. The CDR3, as DNA: TGTGCCAGCAGAACCCCGGGACAATTCACAGATACGCAGTATTTT.

The chain carries TRBV5-1 and TRBJ2-5, with D possibly matching TRBD1 (7 bases). The CDR3 loop spans 16 amino acids. V dropped 4 bases and J dropped 0 bases, with 16 bases sitting between them. CDR1 is SGHRS, CDR2 YFSETQ, per germline. The CDR3 here is CASSRGGTANQETQYF. In DNA form, the CDR3 reads TGCGCCAGCAGCCGAGGAGGGACAGCGAACCAAGAGACCCAGTACTTC. Drawing the rest from reference TRBV5-1 and TRBJ2-5, the complete variable domain is KAGVTQTPRYLIKTRGQQVTLSCSPISGHRSVSWYQQTPGQGLQFLFEYFSETQRNKGNFPGRFSGRQFSNSRSEMNVSTLELGDSALYLCASSRGGTANQETQYFGPGTRLLVL.

The CDR3 bases are TGTGCCAGCTCACCATCGCGGGGGATCGGGGAGCTGTTTTTT. Its translation: CASSPSRGIGELFF. The chain recombines TRBV18 with TRBJ2-2, with 7 nucleotides matching TRBD2. CDR1 is KGHSH, CDR2 LQKENI, per germline. Losses at the gene ends were 2 bases for V and 7 bases for J; bases not matched to a gene: 4. The CDR3 has 14 amino acids.

The CDR3 loop is CASRRQRDTEAFF. CDR3 coding DNA: TGTGCCAGTAGACGACAGAGAGATACTGAAGCTTTCTTT. V usage is TRBV19 and J usage is TRBJ1-1, with D maybe TRBD1 (5 bases). Germline V lookup: CDR1 LNHDA, CDR2 SQIVND (reference sequence). V dropped 6 bases and J dropped 5 bases, with 13 bases sitting between them. The CDR3 totals 13 residues.

V usage is TRBV9 and J usage is TRBJ2-6, with D unresolved. Germline CDR1 is SGDLS and CDR2 is YYNGEE. The CDR3 sequence is 17 residues long. Trimming took 3 bases from V and 0 from J, leaving 13 bases between them. This CDR3 is CASSGSRGSSGANVLTF. DNA for the CDR3: TGTGCCAGCAGCGGGAGCAGAGGAAGCTCTGGGGCCAACGTCCTGACTTTC.

This clone came up a few times. The V and J genes are TRBV5-5 and TRBJ2-5; tentatively, D is TRBD1 (6 bases). In germline, CDR1 is SGHKS, CDR2 YYEKEE (reference sequence). This CDR3 is built from 17 residues. Trimming pared 0 bases from V and 2 bases from J, leaving 17 bases between. CDR3 coding DNA: TGTGCCAGCAGCTTGGACAGGGAAAGGGGACCTCAAGAGACCCAGTACTTC. This sequence encodes CASSLDRERGPQETQYF.

There are a few counts of this clone. The chain combines TRBV5-4 with TRBJ1-1; D ambiguous. The germline CDR1 and CDR2 sequences are SGHNT and YYREEE (reference sequence). The CDR3 is 14 residues long. Between the trimmed V and J ends, which lost 3 bases and 1 base, there was a span of 10 bases. In DNA form, the CDR3 reads TGTGCCAGCAGCTCGCTGGGAGAGAACACTGAAGCTTTCTTT. Its protein is CASSSLGENTEAFF.

This rearrangement joins TRBV10-1 to TRBJ1-1; TRBD1 is a possible D gene (5 bases). Germline lookup yields CDR1 WNHNN and CDR2 SYGVQD (reference sequence). The CDR3 extends over 13 amino acids. The V end lost 5 bases, the J end lost 4 bases, and 11 bases lay between the germline ends. CDR3 nucleotides: TGCGCCAGCAGTAGGAGACAGTCCACTGAAGCTTTCTTT. As protein: CASSRRQSTEAFF.

The chain employs TRBV11-2 and TRBJ1-6; D ambiguous. Between the trimmed V and J ends, which lost 4 bases and 3 bases, there was a span of 4 bases. The CDR3 contains 13 residues. CDR1 and CDR2 from the germline V gene are SGHAT and FQNNGV. The CDR3 DNA reads TGTGCCAGCAGCTCCAGCTATAATTCACCCCTCCACTTT. This sequence encodes CASSSSYNSPLHF.

V usage is TRBV2 and J usage is TRBJ2-3, with D perhaps matching TRBD2 (5 bases). CDR1 is SNHLY and CDR2 is FYNNEI in the germline V gene. Trimming took 7 bases from V and 1 from J, leaving 9 bases between them. The CDR3 is made up of 13 amino acids. As DNA, the CDR3 is TGTGCCAGCACAGCGGAAGGCACAGATACGCAGTATTTT. This codes for CASTAEGTDTQYF.

In its sample, this clone was seen once. The chain employs TRBV11-2 and TRBJ2-7; TRBD1 might be the D (5 bases). Germline-derived CDR1 and CDR2 are SGHAT and FQNNGV. CDR3 length equals 14 residues. The V and J ends lost 1 base and 6 bases respectively, with 13 bases between them. The CDR3: CASSLGGKWREQYV. CDR3 nucleotides: TGTGCCAGCAGCTTAGGGGGCAAGTGGCGCGAGCAGTACGTC.

The rearrangement joins TRBV29-1 to TRBJ2-2, with 15 bases lining up with TRBD2. This CDR3 spans 17 amino acids. Looked up from germline, CDR1 is SQVTM and CDR2 is ANQGSEA. Trimming took 2 bases from V and 4 from J; bases not matched to a gene: 5. CDR3 bases: TGCAGCGTTGAAAGGACTAGCGGGGGGGCGGGCACCGGGGAGCTGTTTTTT. Translating it yields CSVERTSGGAGTGELFF.